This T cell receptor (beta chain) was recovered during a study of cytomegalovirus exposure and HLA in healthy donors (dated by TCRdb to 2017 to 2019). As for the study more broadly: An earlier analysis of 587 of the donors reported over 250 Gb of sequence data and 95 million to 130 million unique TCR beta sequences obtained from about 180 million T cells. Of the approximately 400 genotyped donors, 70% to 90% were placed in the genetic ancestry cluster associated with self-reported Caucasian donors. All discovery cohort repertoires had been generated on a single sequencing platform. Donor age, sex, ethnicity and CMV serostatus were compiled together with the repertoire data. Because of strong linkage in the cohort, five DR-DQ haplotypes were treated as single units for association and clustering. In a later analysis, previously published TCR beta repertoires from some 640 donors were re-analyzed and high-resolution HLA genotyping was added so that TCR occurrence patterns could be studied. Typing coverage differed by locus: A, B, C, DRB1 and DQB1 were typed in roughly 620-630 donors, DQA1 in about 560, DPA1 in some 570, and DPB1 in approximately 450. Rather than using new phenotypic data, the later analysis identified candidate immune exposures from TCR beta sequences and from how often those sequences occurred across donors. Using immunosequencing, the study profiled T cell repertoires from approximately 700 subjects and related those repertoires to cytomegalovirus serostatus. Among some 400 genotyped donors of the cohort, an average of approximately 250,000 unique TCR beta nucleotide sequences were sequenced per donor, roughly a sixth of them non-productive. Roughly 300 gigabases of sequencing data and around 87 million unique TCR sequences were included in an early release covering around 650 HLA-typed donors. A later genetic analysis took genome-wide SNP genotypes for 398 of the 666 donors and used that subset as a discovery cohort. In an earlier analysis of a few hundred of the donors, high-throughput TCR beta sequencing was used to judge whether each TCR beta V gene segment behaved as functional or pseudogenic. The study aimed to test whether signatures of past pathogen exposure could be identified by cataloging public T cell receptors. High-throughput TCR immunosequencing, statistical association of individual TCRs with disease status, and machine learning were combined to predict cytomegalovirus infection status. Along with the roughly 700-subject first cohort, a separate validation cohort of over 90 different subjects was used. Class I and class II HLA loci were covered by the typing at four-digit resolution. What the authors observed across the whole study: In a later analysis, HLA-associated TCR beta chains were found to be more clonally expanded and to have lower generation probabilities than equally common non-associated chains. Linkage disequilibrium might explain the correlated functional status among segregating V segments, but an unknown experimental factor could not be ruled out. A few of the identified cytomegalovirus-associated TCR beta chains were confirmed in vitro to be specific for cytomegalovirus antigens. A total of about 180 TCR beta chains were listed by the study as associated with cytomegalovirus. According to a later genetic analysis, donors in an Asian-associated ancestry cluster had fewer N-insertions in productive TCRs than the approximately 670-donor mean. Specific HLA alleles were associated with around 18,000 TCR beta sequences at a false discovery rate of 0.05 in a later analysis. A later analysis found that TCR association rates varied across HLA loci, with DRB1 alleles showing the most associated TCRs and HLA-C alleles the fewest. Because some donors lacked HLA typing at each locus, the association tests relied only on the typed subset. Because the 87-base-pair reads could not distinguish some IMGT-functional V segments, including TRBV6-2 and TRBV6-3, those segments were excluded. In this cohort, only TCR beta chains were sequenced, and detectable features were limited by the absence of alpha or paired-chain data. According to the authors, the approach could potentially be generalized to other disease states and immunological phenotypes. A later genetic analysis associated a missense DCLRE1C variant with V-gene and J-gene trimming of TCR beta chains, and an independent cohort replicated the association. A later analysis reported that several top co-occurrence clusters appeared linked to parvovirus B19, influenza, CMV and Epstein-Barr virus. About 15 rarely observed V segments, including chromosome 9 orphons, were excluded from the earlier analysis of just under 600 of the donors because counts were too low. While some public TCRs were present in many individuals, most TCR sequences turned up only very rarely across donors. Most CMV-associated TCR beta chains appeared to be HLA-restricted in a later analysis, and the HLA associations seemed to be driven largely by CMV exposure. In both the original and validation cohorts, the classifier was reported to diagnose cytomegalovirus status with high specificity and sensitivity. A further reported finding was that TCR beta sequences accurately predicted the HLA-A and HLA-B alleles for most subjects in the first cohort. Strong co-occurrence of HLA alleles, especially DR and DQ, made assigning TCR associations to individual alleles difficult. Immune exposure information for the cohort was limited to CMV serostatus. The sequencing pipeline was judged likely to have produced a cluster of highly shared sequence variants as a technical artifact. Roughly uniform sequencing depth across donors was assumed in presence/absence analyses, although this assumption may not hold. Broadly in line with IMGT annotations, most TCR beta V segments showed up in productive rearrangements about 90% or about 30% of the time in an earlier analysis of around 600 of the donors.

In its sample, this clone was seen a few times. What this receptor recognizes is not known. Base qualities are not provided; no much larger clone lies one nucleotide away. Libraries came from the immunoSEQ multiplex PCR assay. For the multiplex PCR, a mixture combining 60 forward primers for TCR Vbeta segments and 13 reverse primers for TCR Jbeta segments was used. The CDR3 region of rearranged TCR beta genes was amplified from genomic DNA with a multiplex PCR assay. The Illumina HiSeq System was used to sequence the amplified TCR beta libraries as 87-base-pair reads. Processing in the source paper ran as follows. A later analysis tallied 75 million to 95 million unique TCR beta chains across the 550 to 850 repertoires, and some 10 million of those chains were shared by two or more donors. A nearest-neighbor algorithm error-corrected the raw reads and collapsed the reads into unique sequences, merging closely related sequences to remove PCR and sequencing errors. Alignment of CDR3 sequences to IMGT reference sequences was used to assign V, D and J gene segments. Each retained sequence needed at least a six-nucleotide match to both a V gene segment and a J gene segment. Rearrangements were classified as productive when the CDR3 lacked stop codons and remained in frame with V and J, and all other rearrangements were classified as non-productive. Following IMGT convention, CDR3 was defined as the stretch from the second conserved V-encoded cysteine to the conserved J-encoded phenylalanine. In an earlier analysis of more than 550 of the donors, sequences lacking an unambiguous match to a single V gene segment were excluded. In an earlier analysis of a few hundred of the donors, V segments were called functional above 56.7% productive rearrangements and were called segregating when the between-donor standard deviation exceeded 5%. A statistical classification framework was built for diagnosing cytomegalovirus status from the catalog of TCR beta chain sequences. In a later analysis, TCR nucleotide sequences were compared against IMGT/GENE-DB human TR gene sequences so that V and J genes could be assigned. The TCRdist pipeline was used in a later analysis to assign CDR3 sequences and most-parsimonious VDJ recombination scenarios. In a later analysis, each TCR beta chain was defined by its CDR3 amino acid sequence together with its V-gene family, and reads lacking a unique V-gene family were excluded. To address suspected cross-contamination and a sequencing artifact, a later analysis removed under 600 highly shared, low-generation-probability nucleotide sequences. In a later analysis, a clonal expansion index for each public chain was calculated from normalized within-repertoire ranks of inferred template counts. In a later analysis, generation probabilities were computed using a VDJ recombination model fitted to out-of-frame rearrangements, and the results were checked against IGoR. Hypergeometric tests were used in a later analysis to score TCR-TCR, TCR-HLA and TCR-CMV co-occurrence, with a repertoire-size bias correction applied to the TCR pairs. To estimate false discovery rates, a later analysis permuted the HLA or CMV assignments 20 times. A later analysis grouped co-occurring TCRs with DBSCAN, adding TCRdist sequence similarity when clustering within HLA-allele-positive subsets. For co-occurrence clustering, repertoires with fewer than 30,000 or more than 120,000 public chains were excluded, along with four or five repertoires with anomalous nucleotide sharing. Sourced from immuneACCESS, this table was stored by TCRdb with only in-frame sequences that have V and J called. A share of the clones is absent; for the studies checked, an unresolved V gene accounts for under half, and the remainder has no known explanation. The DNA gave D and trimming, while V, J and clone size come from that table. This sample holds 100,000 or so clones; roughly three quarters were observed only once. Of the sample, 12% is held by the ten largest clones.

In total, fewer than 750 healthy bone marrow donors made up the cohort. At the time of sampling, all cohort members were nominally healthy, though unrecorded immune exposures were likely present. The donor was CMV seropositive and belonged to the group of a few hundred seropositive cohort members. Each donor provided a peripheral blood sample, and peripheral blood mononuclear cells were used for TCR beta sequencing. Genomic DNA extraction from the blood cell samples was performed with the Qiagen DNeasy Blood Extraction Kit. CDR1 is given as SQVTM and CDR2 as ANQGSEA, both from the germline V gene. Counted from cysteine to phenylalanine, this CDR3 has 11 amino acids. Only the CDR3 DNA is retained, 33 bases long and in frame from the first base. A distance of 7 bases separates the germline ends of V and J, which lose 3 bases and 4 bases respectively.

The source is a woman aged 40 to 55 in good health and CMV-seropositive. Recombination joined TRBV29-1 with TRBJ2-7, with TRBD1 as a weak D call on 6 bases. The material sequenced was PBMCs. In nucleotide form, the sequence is TGCAGCGTTGATAGGGGGTACGAGCAGTACTTC. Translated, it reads CSVDRGYEQYF.